This is a list of T cell receptor beta chains from one sample in a study of T-cell memory formation after mild COVID-19. MiXCR, applied by TCRdb to the 5' RACE reads, yields one record per CDR3 protein. The sample records about 290,000 distinct CDR3 sequences, 18% being singletons. Sequences were obtained from PBMCs or a T cell subset sorted from them (not recorded which). The receptors were gathered from a man between 18 and 29 years old who had mild COVID-19 (a few samples of this study predate the infection). Cell type and time point are not known. Each CDR3 is given with its conserved first and last residue. The D gene is left open where the match is weak. For some rows the clone size is stated as once, few or many, or as a class when expanded; others skip it.

v_gene	d_gene	abundance	j_gene	CDR3nt	CDR3aa
TRBV7-2	TRBD2	many	TRBJ2-3	TGTGCCAGCAGCTTAGGCCCGGGACTAGCGGAGCCGCAGTATTTT	CASSLGPGLAEPQYF
TRBV11-2	NA	NA	TRBJ2-5	TGTGCCAGCAGCCTCGGACACTCCCGGTGGGAGACCCAGTACTTC	CASSLGHSRWETQYF
TRBV6-6	TRBD2	few	TRBJ2-3	TGTGCCAGCAGCGGACTAGCGACTAGCACAGATACGCAGTATTTT	CASSGLATSTDTQYF
TRBV7-9	NA	few	TRBJ2-2	TGTGCCATCTCCGGGACCTCCACCGGGGAGCTGTTTTTT	CAISGTSTGELFF
TRBV10-3	NA	NA	TRBJ1-5	TGTGCCATCAGTGATGGCGGGGGTCAGCCCCAGCATTTT	CAISDGGGQPQHF
TRBV7-8	TRBD2	NA	TRBJ2-7	TGTGCCAGCAGCTTGGACAGCGGGAGGGACGAGCAGTACTTC	CASSLDSGRDEQYF
TRBV4-3	NA	NA	TRBJ1-2	TGCGCCAGCAGCCAACTCGGCGCTACAGGGTGGAACGATGGCTACACCTTC	CASSQLGATGWNDGYTF
TRBV7-6	TRBD1	NA	TRBJ1-1	TGTGCCAGCAGCTTATGGAGGGGGCACACTGAAGCTTTCTTT	CASSLWRGHTEAFF
TRBV12-3/TRBV12-4	NA	NA	TRBJ1-1	TGTGCCAGCAGTTTAGCGCGGGGGGCGCGCACTGAAGCTTTCTTT	CASSLARGARTEAFF
TRBV30	NA	NA	TRBJ1-1	TGTGCCTGGCATCATAACACTGAAGCTTTCTTT	CAWHHNTEAFF
TRBV19	NA	NA	TRBJ1-2	TGTGCCAGTAGGCCCTCGGATGGAGGCAGAGATGGCTACACCTTC	CASRPSDGGRDGYTF
TRBV3-1	NA	few	TRBJ2-4	TGTGCCAGCAGCCAAGGGACCCAACGTCAGTACTTC	CASSQGTQRQYF
TRBV5-1	NA	few	TRBJ2-7	TGCGCCAGCAGCTTAGACATTAGCTCCTACGAGCAGTACTTC	CASSLDISSYEQYF
TRBV6-2/TRBV6-3	NA	few	TRBJ2-7	TGTGCCAGCAGTTACCCCACTCCGGGGCACACCTACGAGCAGTACTTC	CASSYPTPGHTYEQYF
TRBV27	TRBD2	many	TRBJ2-1	TGTGCCAGCAGGACTAGCGGGGGGTCCCAGCAGTTCTTC	CASRTSGGSQQFF
TRBV7-9	TRBD1	NA	TRBJ2-5	TGTGCCAGCAGCTTATTAAACAGGGGGATACGAGAGACCCAGTACTTC	CASSLLNRGIRETQYF
TRBV24-1	NA	NA	TRBJ2-5	TGTGCCACCAGTGATCTCGAAGTAGAGACCCAGTACTTC	CATSDLEVETQYF
TRBV20-1	TRBD1	NA	TRBJ2-3	TGCAGTGCTATACCCGGGACAGGGGTAAAAGATACGCAGTATTTT	CSAIPGTGVKDTQYF
TRBV7-2	TRBD1	many	TRBJ2-3	TGTGCCAGCAGCTTAAGGGGGCACCCAGATACGCAGTATTTT	CASSLRGHPDTQYF
TRBV7-2	NA	few	TRBJ2-5	TGTGCCAGCAGCAACGACAGGTGGTCGGAGACCCAGTACTTC	CASSNDRWSETQYF
TRBV29-1	NA	few	TRBJ2-3	TGCAGCGCTCGACAGGCAACAGATACGCAGTATTTT	CSARQATDTQYF
TRBV5-1	NA	NA	TRBJ2-2	TGCGCCAGCAGCTTTAGCGGAGCGAACACCGGGGAGCTGTTTTTT	CASSFSGANTGELFF
TRBV5-5	TRBD1	NA	TRBJ1-1	TGTGCCAGCACCGTGGTCGGACAGGGGGTGGCTGAAGCTTTCTTT	CASTVVGQGVAEAFF
TRBV11-2	TRBD1	few	TRBJ2-2	TGTGCCAGCAGCTTGGTCGTCAGGGGGCTGGCCGGGGAGCTGTTTTTT	CASSLVVRGLAGELFF
TRBV5-1	NA	NA	TRBJ2-1	TGCGCCAGCCATAGGGGGGAACTATACAATGAGCAGTTCTTC	CASHRGELYNEQFF
TRBV15	TRBD2	NA	TRBJ2-5	TGTGCCACCAGCAGAGATAATTGGGCTAGCGGGGGCCAATTCCAAGAGACCCAGTACTTC	CATSRDNWASGGQFQETQYF
TRBV6-5	NA	NA	TRBJ1-2	TGTGCCAGCAGTTACATGGAGGGGGAGAGCTATGGCTACACCTTC	CASSYMEGESYGYTF
TRBV9	TRBD2	NA	TRBJ2-1	TGTGCCAGCAGCGTAGGAGCTAGCGGGGCCTACAATGAGCAGTTCTTC	CASSVGASGAYNEQFF
TRBV5-1	NA	many	TRBJ2-2	TGCGCCAGCAGCTTGGTGGTAGGAACCAACACCGGGGAGCTGTTTTTT	CASSLVVGTNTGELFF
TRBV5-1	NA	few	TRBJ2-3	TGCGCCAGCAGCTTGGCCGTGGGGGGCCGCACAGATACGCAGTATTTT	CASSLAVGGRTDTQYF
TRBV7-2	TRBD2	NA	TRBJ2-1	TGTGCCAGCAGCTTAAGCGGGGAAAATGAGCAGTTCTTC	CASSLSGENEQFF
TRBV10-1	NA	NA	TRBJ1-1	TGCGCCAGCAGTATCTGGACGGCAGAGGGAACTGAAGCTTTCTTT	CASSIWTAEGTEAFF
TRBV10-3	NA	few	TRBJ2-3	TGTGCCATCAGGGGACATAGCACAGATACGCAGTATTTT	CAIRGHSTDTQYF
TRBV19	NA	few	TRBJ1-1	TGTGCCAGTAGTATCCGACAGGATGGGGGCACTGAAGCTTTCTTT	CASSIRQDGGTEAFF